Sequencing of this T cell receptor (beta chain) was carried out in a study of OX40 agonist ivuxolimab in advanced cancers. At the level of the study: Treatment received earlier with anti-PD-1, anti-PD-L1 or anti-CTLA-4 agents was allowed, and 40% had some. Study-wide points: Certain nonresponders additionally had low normalized T-cell clonal expansion. Clonal expansion by week 6 occurred in CD4+ and CD8+ blood T cells (at 0.1 to 3.0 mg/kg).

With autoimmune disease history or systemic immunosuppression, patients were excluded. V gave up 0 bases and J gave up 2 bases, with 16 bases separating them. The germline CDR1 and CDR2 sequences are MGHRA and YSYEKL. The CDR3 runs to 17 residues. This clone has a single count. Antigen: not known. The data were produced by immunoSEQ multiplex PCR, yet TCRdb's version contains in-frame clones alone and is incomplete. The table shows 90,000 or so clones, with over 75% occurring only once. The sample was CD4+ or CD8+ T cells sorted from blood, taken in a trial of the OX40 agonist ivuxolimab. This clonotype originated in an adult with an advanced solid tumor such as melanoma, head and neck, liver or kidney cancer. The genes are TRBV4-1 and TRBJ1-2; D is possibly TRBD1 (6 bases). This CDR3 reads CASSQEVYPTGNYGYTF. CDR3 nucleotide sequence: TGCGCCAGCAGCCAAGAAGTGTACCCTACAGGGAACTATGGCTACACCTTC.